The rows below give T cell receptor beta chains drawn from one sample of a study of cytomegalovirus exposure and HLA in healthy donors. The repertoire was sequenced with immunoSEQ multiplex PCR; TCRdb's copy has only in-frame clones and lacks some. Recorded here are roughly 120,000 clones; the top ten clones represent 2% to 2.5%. The sample taken for sequencing was PBMCs. These receptors were taken from a man in his forties or fifties in good health and CMV-seronegative. The conserved cysteine and the conserved F or W are not part of the CDR3 here. A clone size is listed for some rows: how often the clone was seen (once, few, many), or a class if it is expanded.

j_call v_call clone_size cdr3_aa
TRBJ2-4 TRBV7-8 . ASSLRTVEDAANILAKNIQY
TRBJ2-1 TRBV19 . ASSMAGYNEQF
TRBJ2-7 TRBV5-1 . ASSLMTGAGSEQY
TRBJ2-1 TRBV5-6 . ASSLAGTSGSIEQF
TRBJ1-2 TRBV5-1 . ASSLMGLIQQGNNYGYT
TRBJ1-2 TRBV5-4 . ASSSSSGHH
TRBJ1-2 TRBV28 . ASSSGQSYGYT
TRBJ2-1 TRBV29-1 . SFDRASGTMGNEQF
TRBJ1-4 TRBV29-1 . SVEETGVGEKLF
TRBJ1-1 TRBV30 . AWSRQGGNTEAF
TRBJ2-3 TRBV5-1 . ASSLTSGVNTQY
TRBJ2-7 TRBV4-2 . ASSQASSYEQY
TRBJ2-1 TRBV7-3 . ASSPLGTSGINNEQF
TRBJ2-3 TRBV27 . ASRKTSGANTQY
TRBJ1-4 TRBV6-6 . ASSYSLGTYEKLF
TRBJ2-3 TRBV4-1 . ASSPRVRQDTDTQY
. TRBV19 . ASSRTSGGTYEQY
TRBJ2-1 TRBV6-5 . ASSQTGNSYNEQF
TRBJ2-3 TRBV9 . ASSVTGSTDTQY
TRBJ1-1 TRBV2 . ASSSQGTDTEAF
TRBJ2-6 TRBV4-1 . ASSLAYSGANVLT
TRBJ2-3 TRBV5-1 . ASSLEGVISTDTQY
TRBJ2-7 TRBV27 . ASSRTGPYEQY
TRBJ1-5 TRBV10-2 . ASGRQGPDHSNQPQH
TRBJ2-7 TRBV7-8 . ASSSFPGTGYEQY
TRBJ2-2 TRBV25-1 . ASSYGRGVPGELF
TRBJ2-5 TRBV4-2 . ASSQSGTSDPRGTQY
TRBJ2-1 TRBV5-1 . ASSLGLGLAYNEQF
TRBJ1-4 TRBV7-9 . ATQPGATNEKLF
TRBJ2-1 TRBV5-6 . ASSLVLVGYNEQF
TRBJ2-1 TRBV5-1 . ASKRGQGGYNEQF
TRBJ2-1 TRBV4-2 . ASSQEDWSGMVNEQF
TRBJ2-2 TRBV2 . ASSGGNTGELL
TRBJ1-3 TRBV4-2 . ASSRDRDLTLWRNTIY
TRBJ2-2 TRBV4-2 . ASSREPKLGVAGELF
TRBJ1-1 TRBV5-4 medium-sized ASSNQVNTEAF
TRBJ2-1 TRBV9 . ASSPDLRTSGRDNEQF
TRBJ2-3 TRBV6-5 . ASSRGTRSTDTQY